This T cell receptor beta chain was obtained from a study of CD8 T cells in ankylosing spondylitis (dated by TCRdb to the late 2010s). Concerning the study at large: The study set out to find disease-linked TCR variants by profiling T cell receptor beta repertoires in ankylosing spondylitis patients and healthy donors. The full study cohort was made up of under 30 ankylosing spondylitis patients and about a hundred healthy donors. Peripheral blood was sampled, and synovial fluid was additionally collected from ankylosing spondylitis patients.

A few counts support this clonotype. This receptor's antigen is unknown. The sample holds no much larger clone one base away, and base qualities are not on file. TCRdb lists the instrument as Illumina HiSeq 2500. Quantitative 5'-RACE with molecular barcodes was the method used to prepare the TCR beta libraries. The authors' pipeline ran thus. A new computational method, built on a probabilistic model of VDJ rearrangement, was used to identify disease-linked TCR variants. TCRdb reran the public reads through fastp at Q25 and MiXCR, keeping productive beta chains. Entries are consolidated by CDR3 protein sequence, retaining the most common genes and DNA. The V and J calls were determined by TCRdb, not by the authors. Present in this sample are approximately 540,000 distinct CDR3 sequences, more than 9.5% of which were seen just once. Jointly, the top ten make up nearly 7% of the sample. Overall study outcomes, separate from this receptor: Some TCR beta motif variants had previously been reported in synovial fluid and blood of reactive arthritis patients, which suggested common disease-initiation mechanisms. A TCR beta motif made up of several highly homologous amino acid variants appeared to be characteristic of blood from ankylosing spondylitis patients. According to the report, matched synovial fluid samples from ankylosing spondylitis patients were significantly enriched for the disease-linked clones. A CD8+ phenotype was shown by the disease-linked clones, which were found at relatively low frequencies in peripheral blood.

From the cysteine up to the phenylalanine, the CDR3 has a length of 17 residues. The read is trimmed to its CDR3 DNA, 51 bases read in frame from base 1. CDR1 and CDR2 (DFQATT, SNEGSKA) derive from the germline V gene (reference sequence). At the junction V is shortened by 7 bases and J by 4 bases; bases outside the gene matches: 12. Material: blood, either unsorted or a sorted T cell fraction (not recorded which). The TCR was taken from a male donor with ankylosing spondylitis. The chain employs TRBV20-1 and TRBJ2-1, with TRBD2 identical over 14 junction bases. The DNA sequence is given as TGCAGTGTCTTGAACATGGGACTAGCGGGAGTATACAATGAGCAGTTCTTC. Its amino acids are CSVLNMGLAGVYNEQFF.